This TCR beta chain was sequenced in a study of blood T cell repertoires in COVID-19 (dated by TCRdb to 2020 to 2022). Regarding the study in general: The collaborator samples originated in the United States, Italy and Spain and spanned the acute and convalescent phases of COVID-19. The repertoires were made available in a free public database intended to serve as a resource for research on the immune response to SARS-CoV-2. Deeply sampled blood TCRbeta repertoires from subjects exposed to, actively infected with, or recovered from COVID-19 were included in the dataset. Samples were obtained from the ongoing ImmuneRACE study (first 160 participants) and from some 1,300 subjects provided by 6 global collaborators. The sample metadata nearly always contained a de-identified subject ID, COVID-19 status, age in years and sex. Where HLA class I and class II types were available, the types were taken from metadata supplied by the sample provider, not from assay-based typing. The material from the prospective study consisted of cDNA or gDNA derived from T cells, B-cell-depleted T cells, or PBMCs.

The study at large found these results: The quantity of clinical and demographic metadata differed by source and by participant and was supplied without curation.

Trimming takes 1 base from V and 2 bases from J, and the germline ends sit 12 bases apart. The germline V gene encodes CDR1 GTSNPN and CDR2 SVGIG (reference sequence). The CDR3 sequence holds 14 residues, the cysteine and phenylalanine included. The retained sequence is limited to the CDR3, 42 bases, with the frame set at the first base. TCRbeta CDR3 regions were amplified from genomic DNA using the immunoSEQ Assay, a bias-controlled multiplex PCR. For the original study's pipeline: Within the assay, amplification of reference gene primers was used to estimate how many nucleated cells each sample contained. To quantify the absolute abundance of each unique TCRbeta CDR3 rearrangement, sequence reads were collapsed and filtered. For each sample, productive Simpson clonality was calculated as the square root of Simpson's diversity index over productive rearrangements. In its TCRdb copy, this immuneACCESS table keeps in-frame sequences only and misses some clones. Where compared with another copy, unresolved V genes explain less than half of these, and the others have no known cause. V and J calls and clone size are as listed in that table; D and trimming were resolved from the DNA. For this sample there are roughly 140,000 clones; approximately 90% appear just once. In total, the top ten clones hold around 26% of the sample.

The collaborating institutions used their own protocols to collect whole blood in K2EDTA tubes. For TCRbeta analysis, collaborators shipped samples in one of three forms: frozen whole blood, isolated PBMCs, or DNA extracted from either of those sample types. Comments on this clone: The antigen it binds to is not known. Base qualities were left out, and no much larger clone turns up one base away.

The sample was peripheral blood. The clonotype originates from a human donor in a cohort sampled during active COVID-19. This chain is built from TRBV30 and TRBJ2-7; the D gene is unclear. This receptor has the CDR3 CAWSDRPPAYEQYF. The nucleotide sequence is given as TGTGCCTGGAGTGACAGACCGCCGGCCTACGAGCAGTACTTC.